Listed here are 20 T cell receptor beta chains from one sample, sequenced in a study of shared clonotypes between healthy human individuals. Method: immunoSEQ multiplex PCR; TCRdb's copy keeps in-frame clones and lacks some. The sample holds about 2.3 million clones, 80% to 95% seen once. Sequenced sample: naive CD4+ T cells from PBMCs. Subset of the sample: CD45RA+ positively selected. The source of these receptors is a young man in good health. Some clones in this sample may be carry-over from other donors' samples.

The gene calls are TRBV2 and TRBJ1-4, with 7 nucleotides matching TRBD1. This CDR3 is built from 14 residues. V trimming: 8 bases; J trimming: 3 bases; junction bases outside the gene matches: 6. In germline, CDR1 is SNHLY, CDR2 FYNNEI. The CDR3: CASRGQVPNEKLFF. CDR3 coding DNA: TGTGCCAGCCGTGGACAGGTCCCTAATGAAAAACTGTTTTTT.

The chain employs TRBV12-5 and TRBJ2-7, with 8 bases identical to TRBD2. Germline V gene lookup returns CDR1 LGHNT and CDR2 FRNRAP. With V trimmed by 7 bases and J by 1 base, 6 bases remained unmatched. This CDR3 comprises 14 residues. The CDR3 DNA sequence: TGTGCTAGTGCAACGGGCGGGGGGTCCTACGAGCAGTACTTC. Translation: CASATGGGSYEQYF. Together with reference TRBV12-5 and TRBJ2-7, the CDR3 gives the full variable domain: DARVTQTPRHKVTEMGQEVTMRCQPILGHNTVFWYRQTMMQGLELLAYFRNRAPLDDSGMPKDRFSAEMPDATLATLKIQPSEPRDSAVYFCASATGGGSYEQYFGPGTRLTVT.

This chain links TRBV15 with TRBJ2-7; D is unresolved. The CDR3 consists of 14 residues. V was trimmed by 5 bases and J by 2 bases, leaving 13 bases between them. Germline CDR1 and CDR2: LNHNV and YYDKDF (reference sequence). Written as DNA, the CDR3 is TGTGCCACCAGCCCCTCCCCCCCGACCTACGAGCAGTACTTC. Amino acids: CATSPSPPTYEQYF.

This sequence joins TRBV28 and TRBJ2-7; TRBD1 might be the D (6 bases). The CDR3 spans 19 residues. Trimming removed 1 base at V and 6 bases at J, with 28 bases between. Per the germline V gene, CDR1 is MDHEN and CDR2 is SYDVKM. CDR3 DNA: TGTGCCAGCAGTTTATTAGTTCTTGGGCAGGGGTATTTGTCTGTCGAGCAGTACTTC. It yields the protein CASSLLVLGQGYLSVEQYF. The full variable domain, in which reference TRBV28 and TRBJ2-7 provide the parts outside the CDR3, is DVKVTQSSRYLVKRTGEKVFLECVQDMDHENMFWYRQDPGLGLRLIYFSYDVKMKEKGDIPEGYSVSREKKERFSLILESASTNQTSMYLCASSLLVLGQGYLSVEQYFGPGTRLTVT.

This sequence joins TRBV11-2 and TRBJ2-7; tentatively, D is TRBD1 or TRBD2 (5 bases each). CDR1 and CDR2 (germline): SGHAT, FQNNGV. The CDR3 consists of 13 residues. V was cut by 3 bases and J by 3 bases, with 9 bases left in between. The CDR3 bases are TGTGCCAGCAGCTTTCGGGACCTCTACGAGCAGTACTTC. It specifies CASSFRDLYEQYF.

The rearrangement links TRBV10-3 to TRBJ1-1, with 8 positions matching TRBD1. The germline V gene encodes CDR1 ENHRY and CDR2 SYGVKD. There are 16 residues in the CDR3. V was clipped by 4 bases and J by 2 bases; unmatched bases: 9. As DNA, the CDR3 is TGTGCCATCAGTGTGGGTCAGGGGGCGGTCAACACTGAAGCTTTCTTT. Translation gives CAISVGQGAVNTEAFF.

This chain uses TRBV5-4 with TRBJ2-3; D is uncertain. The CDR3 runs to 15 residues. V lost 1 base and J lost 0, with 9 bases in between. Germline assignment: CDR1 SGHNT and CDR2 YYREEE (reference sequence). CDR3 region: CASSLQMTSTDTQYF. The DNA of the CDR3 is TGTGCCAGCAGCTTGCAGATGACTAGCACAGATACGCAGTATTTT.

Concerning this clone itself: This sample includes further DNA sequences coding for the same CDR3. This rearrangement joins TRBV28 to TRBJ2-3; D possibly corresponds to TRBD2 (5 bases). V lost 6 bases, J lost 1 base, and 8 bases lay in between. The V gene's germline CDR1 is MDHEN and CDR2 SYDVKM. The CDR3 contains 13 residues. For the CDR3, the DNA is TGTGCCAGCAGCCCCGGGGGCACAGATACGCAGTATTTT. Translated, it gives CASSPGGTDTQYF.

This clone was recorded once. The CDR3 bases are TGTGCCAGCAGGGGACAGGGTAACGGCTACACCTTC. Translating it yields CASRGQGNGYTF. The genes are TRBV21-1 and TRBJ1-2; TRBD1 reflects the table's D call only, with no check against the DNA. TRBV21-1 is deemed a pseudogene. This CDR3 comprises 12 residues.

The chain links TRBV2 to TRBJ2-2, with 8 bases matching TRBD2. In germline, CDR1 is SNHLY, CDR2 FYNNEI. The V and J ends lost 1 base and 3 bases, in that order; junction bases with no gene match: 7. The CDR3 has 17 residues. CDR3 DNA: TGTGCCAGCAGTGAAGGTGCGGGAGGTTTGGACACCGGGGAGCTGTTTTTT. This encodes CASSEGAGGLDTGELFF.

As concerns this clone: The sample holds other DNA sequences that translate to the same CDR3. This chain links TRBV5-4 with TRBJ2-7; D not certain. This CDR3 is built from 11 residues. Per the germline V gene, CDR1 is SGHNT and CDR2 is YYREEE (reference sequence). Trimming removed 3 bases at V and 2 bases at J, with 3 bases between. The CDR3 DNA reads TGTGCCAGCAGCTCGGCCTACGAGCAGTACTTC. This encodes CASSSAYEQYF.

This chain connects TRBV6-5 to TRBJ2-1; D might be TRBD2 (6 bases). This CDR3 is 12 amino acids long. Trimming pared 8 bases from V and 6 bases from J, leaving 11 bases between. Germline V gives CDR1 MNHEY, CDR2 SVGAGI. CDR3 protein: CASFSGLNEQFF. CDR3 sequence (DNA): TGTGCCAGCTTTAGCGGTCTCAATGAGCAGTTCTTC.

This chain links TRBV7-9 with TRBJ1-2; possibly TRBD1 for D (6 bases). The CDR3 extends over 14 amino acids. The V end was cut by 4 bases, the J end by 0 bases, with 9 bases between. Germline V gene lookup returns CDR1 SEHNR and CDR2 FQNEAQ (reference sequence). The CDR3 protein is CASSYRAANYGYTF. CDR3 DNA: TGTGCCAGCAGCTACAGGGCAGCTAACTATGGCTACACCTTC.

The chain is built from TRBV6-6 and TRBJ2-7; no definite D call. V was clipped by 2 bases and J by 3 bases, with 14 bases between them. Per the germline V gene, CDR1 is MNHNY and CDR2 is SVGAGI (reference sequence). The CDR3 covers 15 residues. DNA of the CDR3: TGTGCCAGCAGTTACGAGGCTCAGGTCAACTACGAGCAGTACTTC. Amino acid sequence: CASSYEAQVNYEQYF.

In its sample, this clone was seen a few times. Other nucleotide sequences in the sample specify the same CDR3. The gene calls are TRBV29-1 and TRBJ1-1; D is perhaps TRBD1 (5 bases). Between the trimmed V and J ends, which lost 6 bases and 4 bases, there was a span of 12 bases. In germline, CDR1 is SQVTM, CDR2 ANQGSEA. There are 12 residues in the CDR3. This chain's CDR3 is CSVEGRFTEAFF. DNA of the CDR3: TGCAGCGTGGAGGGGCGGTTCACTGAAGCTTTCTTT. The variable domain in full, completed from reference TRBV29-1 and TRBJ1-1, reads SAVISQKPSRDICQRGTSLTIQCQVDSQVTMMFWYRQQPGQSLTLIATANQGSEATYESGFVIDKFPISRPNLTFSTLTVSNMSPEDSSIYLCSVEGRFTEAFFGQGTRLTVV.

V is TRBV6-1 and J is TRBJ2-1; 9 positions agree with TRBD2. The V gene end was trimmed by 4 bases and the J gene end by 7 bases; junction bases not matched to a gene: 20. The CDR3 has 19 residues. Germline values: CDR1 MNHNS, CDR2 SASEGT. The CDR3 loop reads CASSATGQGRGGRANEQFF. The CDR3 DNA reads TGTGCCAGCAGTGCCACGGGGCAGGGGAGAGGCGGGAGGGCGAATGAGCAGTTCTTC.

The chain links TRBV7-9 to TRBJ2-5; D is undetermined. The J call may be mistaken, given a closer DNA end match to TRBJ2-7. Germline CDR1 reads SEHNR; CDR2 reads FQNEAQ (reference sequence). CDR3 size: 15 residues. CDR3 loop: CASSLGGTLSYEQYF. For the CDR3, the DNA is TGTGCCAGCAGCTTAGGTGGCACCCTGTCCTACGAGCAGTACTTC.

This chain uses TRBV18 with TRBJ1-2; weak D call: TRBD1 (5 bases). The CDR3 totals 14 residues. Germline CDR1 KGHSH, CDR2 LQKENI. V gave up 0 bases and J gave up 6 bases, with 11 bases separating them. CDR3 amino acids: CASSPPGGANGYTF. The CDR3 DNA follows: TGTGCCAGCTCACCACCGGGCGGGGCAAATGGCTACACCTTC. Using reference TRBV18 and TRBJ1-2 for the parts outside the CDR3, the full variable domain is NAGVMQNPRHLVRRRGQEARLRCSPMKGHSHVYWYRQLPEEGLKFMVYLQKENIIDESGMPKERFSAEFPKEGPSILRIQQVVRGDSAAYFCASSPPGGANGYTFGSGTRLTVV.

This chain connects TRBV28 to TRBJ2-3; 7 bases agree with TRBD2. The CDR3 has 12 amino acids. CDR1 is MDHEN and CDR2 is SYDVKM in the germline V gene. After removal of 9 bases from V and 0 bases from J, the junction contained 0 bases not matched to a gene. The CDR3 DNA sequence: TGTGCCAGTAGCGGGAGCACAGATACGCAGTATTTT. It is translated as CASSGSTDTQYF.

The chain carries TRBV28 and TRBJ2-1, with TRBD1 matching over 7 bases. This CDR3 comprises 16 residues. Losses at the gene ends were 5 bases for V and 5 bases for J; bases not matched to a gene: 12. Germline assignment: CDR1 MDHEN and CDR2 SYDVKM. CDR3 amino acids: CASSPATRGYHNEQFF. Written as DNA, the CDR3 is TGTGCCAGCAGTCCAGCTACCAGGGGGTACCACAATGAGCAGTTCTTC.